These 27 T cell receptor beta chains were sequenced from one sample in a study of regulatory T cells in long-lasting Graves disease (dated by TCRdb to about 2021). Library creation used multiplex PCR. Instrument used: Illumina HiSeq 4000. TCR beta libraries were built with iRepertoire HTBI primers and Arm-PCR amplification of CDR3 regions. Clones were called with MiXCR by TCRdb after fastp trimmed the public reads at Q25, and only in-frame beta chains were retained. Merged by CDR3 protein, the rows form single entries marked with the most common genes and DNA. Here the sample has 320,000 or so distinct CDR3 sequences; 15% to 20% occur a single time. The leading ten clones occupy 35% to 45% of the sample. According to the study, the label for this sample's time point signals: newly diagnosed GD, antithyroid drugs for less than 3 months. RNA was extracted from PBMCs in TRIzol for both TCR sequencing and RNA sequencing.

This specimen was peripheral blood mononuclear cells (PBMCs), taken at new diagnosis, from a patient treated with antithyroid drugs. The origin of the receptors is a female donor with Graves disease.

The chain combines TRBV6-5 with TRBJ2-7; 10 bases map to TRBD1. This CDR3 has 15 amino acids. V shed 2 bases and J 2 bases; nucleotides not matched to a gene: 3. Germline values: CDR1 MNHEY, CDR2 SVGAGI. DNA for the CDR3: TGTGCCAGCAGTTACCAAGGGACAGGGGCCTACGAGCAGTACTTC. Translating gives CASSYQGTGAYEQYF.

This clonotype was detected many times. Written as DNA, the CDR3 is TGTGCCAGCAGCCCCACAGGGGGAGACTATGGCTACACCTTC. Its translation: CASSPTGGDYGYTF. J is TRBJ1-2 and V is TRBV18; 8 bases map to TRBD1. The V segment lost 8 bases and the J segment 3 bases; nucleotides outside the gene matches: 8. Germline V gives CDR1 KGHSH, CDR2 LQKENI. The CDR3 sequence is 14 residues long.

In its sample, this clonotype was seen once. The chain carries TRBV2 and TRBJ1-4; D is possibly TRBD1 (5 bases). The CDR3 sequence is 14 residues long. CDR1 and CDR2 from the germline V gene are SNHLY and FYNNEI. Between the trimmed V and J ends, which lost 4 bases and 4 bases, there was a span of 10 bases. The CDR3 DNA reads as TGTGCCAGCAGTGCTCGACAGTATAATGAAAAACTGTTTTTT. Protein product: CASSARQYNEKLFF.

The chain combines TRBV12-3 or TRBV12-4 with TRBJ1-2; D is undetermined. Trimming took off 1 base at V and 4 bases at J, with 7 bases between the two ends. CDR3 length: 13 residues. CDR3 in DNA: TGTGCCAGCAGTTTAGGTCCCCGCTATGGCTACACCTTC. This translates into CASSLGPRYGYTF.

This clonotype was found a few times. This rearrangement joins TRBV3-1 to TRBJ1-4, with a possible D match to TRBD1 (5 bases). V was cut by 4 bases and J by 2 bases, with 11 bases left in between. The CDR3 is 15 amino acids. Per the germline V gene, CDR1 is LGHDT and CDR2 is YNNKEL (reference sequence). CDR3 DNA sequence: TGTGCCAGCAGCCTCCGCGCAGGGACTAATGAAAAACTGTTTTTT. It yields the protein CASSLRAGTNEKLFF.

This clonotype was picked up many times. This chain links TRBV5-1 with TRBJ2-7, with D uncertain. This CDR3 region has 11 residues. V lost 3 bases, J lost 3 bases, and 4 bases lay in between. Germline CDR1 SGHRS, CDR2 YFSETQ. CDR3 DNA sequence: TGCGCCAGCAGCTATGACTACGAGCAGTACTTC. Translating gives CASSYDYEQYF.

This clonotype has ten or more counts. The J gene is TRBJ2-1, the V gene TRBV6-1; possible D gene TRBD1, 5 bases. Germline V lookup: CDR1 MNHNS, CDR2 SASEGT. V was pared by 8 bases and J by 2 bases, with 13 bases between. The CDR3 spans 14 residues. The CDR3 region is CASRMTDAYNEQFF. The DNA of the CDR3 is TGTGCCAGCCGTATGACAGATGCCTACAATGAGCAGTTCTTC.

This clonotype was found many times. The gene calls are TRBV2 and TRBJ2-5; no clear D. The germline V gene encodes CDR1 SNHLY and CDR2 FYNNEI. The CDR3 consists of 13 residues. Trimming left V 7 bases short and J 1 base short, with 10 bases between. CDR3 nucleotides: TGTGCCAGCATTAAGACGCGCCAAGAGACCCAGTACTTC. It translates to CASIKTRQETQYF. Looking up the rest from reference TRBV2 and TRBJ2-5 gives the full variable domain: EPEVTQTPSHQVTQMGQEVILRCVPISNHLYFYWYRQILGQKVEFLVSFYNNEISEKSEIFDDQFSVERPDGSNFTLKIRSTKLEDSAMYFCASIKTRQETQYFGPGTRLLVL.

This clonotype came up many times. As DNA, the CDR3 is TGTGCCAGCAGTCTATCAGGGAAGGTTTATGGCTACACCTTC. It is translated as CASSLSGKVYGYTF. This chain uses TRBV6-1 with TRBJ1-2, with a weak D call TRBD1 (5 bases). The CDR3 extends over 14 amino acids. With 5 bases removed from V and 5 bases from J, the gap between germline ends came to 15 bases. Germline V lookup: CDR1 MNHNS, CDR2 SASEGT.

The chain uses TRBV6-5 and TRBJ2-5; D not resolved. The CDR3 is made up of 15 amino acids. Trimming cost V 0 bases and J 1 base, with 9 bases left between them. Germline V CDR1 and CDR2: MNHEY, SVGAGI. In DNA, the CDR3 is TGTGCCAGCAGTTACTCGCCCTCAGCCCAAGAGACCCAGTACTTC. The encoded protein is CASSYSPSAQETQYF.

This clonotype occurred a few times. V is TRBV7-8 and J is TRBJ2-7, with TRBD2 matching 8 bases. There are 15 residues in the CDR3. Germline V gene sequence: CDR1 SGHVS, CDR2 FQNEAQ. With 1 base clipped from V and 4 bases from J, the junction kept 6 bases outside the gene matches. This chain's CDR3 is CASSLGAAGDYEQYF. Here the CDR3 DNA reads TGTGCCAGCAGCTTAGGAGCAGCGGGAGATTACGAGCAGTACTTC.

This clonotype has ten or more counts. J is TRBJ2-1 and V is TRBV3-1; the D gene is possibly TRBD1 (6 bases). This CDR3 contains 14 residues. The germline gives CDR1 LGHDT, CDR2 YNNKEL (reference sequence). Trimming removed 0 bases at V and 8 bases at J, with 11 bases between. The CDR3 DNA sequence: TGTGCCAGCAGCCAAGATCAGGGGCCCTATGAGCAGTTCTTC. Translated, it gives CASSQDQGPYEQFF.

This clonotype was detected many times. This chain uses TRBV5-1 with TRBJ1-1, with TRBD1 matching 7 bases. The junction had 14 bases not matched to a gene; V was cut back by 5 bases and J by 7 bases. The CDR3 spans 15 residues. CDR1 SGHRS and CDR2 YFSETQ come from the germline V gene. The CDR3 region has the DNA TGCGCCAGCAGACGGGAAGGAGGGACAGTCAATGAAGCTTTCTTT. It codes for CASRREGGTVNEAFF.

This clonotype has a count of ten or more. The chain links TRBV27 to TRBJ2-1; 12 bases line up with TRBD2. Germline trimming cut 2 bases from V and 3 bases from J; bases unmatched to any gene: 11. In germline, CDR1 is MNHEY, CDR2 SMNVEV (reference sequence). The CDR3 contains 19 residues. CDR3 sequence: CASSLIRLAGGPDYNEQFF. The CDR3 nucleotides are TGTGCCAGCAGTTTAATTAGGCTAGCGGGAGGGCCGGACTACAATGAGCAGTTCTTC.

This clonotype occurred many times. This chain joins TRBV6-5 and TRBJ2-5; TRBD1 matches at 8 bases. V lost 4 bases to trimming and J lost 5 bases; unmatched junction nucleotides: 3. Germline-derived CDR1 and CDR2 are MNHEY and SVGAGI. This CDR3 is 13 amino acids long. The CDR3 DNA reads TGTGCCAGCAGTTGGACAGGGCGCGAGACCCAGTACTTC. Translation gives CASSWTGRETQYF.

The chain joins TRBV3-1 to TRBJ2-5; D is perhaps TRBD2 (5 bases). Trimming took off 0 bases at V and 9 bases at J, with 17 bases between the two ends. The germline CDR1 and CDR2 sequences are LGHDT and YNNKEL (reference sequence). This CDR3 comprises 15 residues. The CDR3 spells CASSQEAPGLGAQYF. Written as DNA, the CDR3 is TGTGCCAGCAGCCAAGAAGCGCCCGGGCTCGGGGCCCAGTACTTC.

This clonotype was found many times. The chain uses TRBV27 and TRBJ2-7, with no clear D. The germline gives CDR1 MNHEY, CDR2 SMNVEV (reference sequence). V lost 6 bases and J lost 0, with 18 bases in between. The CDR3 totals 16 residues. The CDR3 loop is CASSKPRGSNSYEQYF. DNA of the CDR3: TGTGCCAGCAGCAAACCCCGAGGTTCTAACTCCTACGAGCAGTACTTC.

This clonotype was recorded many times. V and J are TRBV12-3 or TRBV12-4 and TRBJ2-7; possibly TRBD1 for D (5 bases). The CDR3 runs to 13 residues. Trimming removed 6 bases at V and 6 bases at J, with 15 bases between. The CDR3 here is CASSNPPDSEQYF. CDR3 DNA sequence: TGTGCCAGCAGCAACCCCCCCGACAGCGAGCAGTACTTC.

The chain combines TRBV6-1 with TRBJ1-2; TRBD1 is a possible D gene (6 bases). CDR3 length equals 14 residues. The V end lost 6 bases, the J end lost 4 bases, and 15 bases lay between the germline ends. Germline values: CDR1 MNHNS, CDR2 SASEGT. DNA for the CDR3: TGTGCCAGCAGGACGGACAGCTGGTTCTATGGCTACACCTTC. It is translated as CASRTDSWFYGYTF.

This clonotype was seen at least ten times. The chain combines TRBV6-5 with TRBJ2-1; maybe TRBD2 (6 bases). Trimming cost V 3 bases and J 0 bases, with 12 bases left between them. This CDR3 spans 16 amino acids. Germline values: CDR1 MNHEY, CDR2 SVGAGI. This chain's CDR3 is CASSYSRESSYNEQFF. CDR3 DNA: TGTGCCAGCAGTTATTCCCGGGAGAGCTCCTACAATGAGCAGTTCTTC.

The V and J genes are TRBV11-3 and TRBJ2-2; D possibly uses TRBD1 or TRBD2 (5 bases each). The CDR3 has 15 amino acids. Looked up from germline, CDR1 is SGHNT and CDR2 is YENEEA. Trimming removed 4 bases at V and 3 bases at J, with 12 bases between. The CDR3 spells CASSYRGTYTGELFF. The CDR3 DNA follows: TGTGCCAGCAGCTACCGGGGCACTTACACCGGGGAGCTGTTTTTT.

The sample holds many counts of this clonotype. This chain uses TRBV5-4 with TRBJ2-7; D is uncertain. The germline V gene has CDR1 SGHNT and CDR2 YYREEE (reference sequence). The CDR3 covers 14 residues. V lost 1 base, J lost 5 bases, and 13 bases lay in between. CDR3 DNA: TGTGCCAGCAGCTTGAACGCCAGGCCCCACGAGCAGTACTTC. This sequence encodes CASSLNARPHEQYF.

This clonotype has a count of ten or more. This sequence joins TRBV27 and TRBJ1-6; 7 nucleotides line up with TRBD1. Trimming took 7 bases from V and 10 from J; bases not matched to a gene: 10. Germline V CDR1 and CDR2: MNHEY, SMNVEV (reference sequence). This CDR3 contains 14 residues. CDR3 coding DNA: TGTGCCAGCAAAGACAGGGATAGTGAATCACCCCTCCACTTT. Its translation is CASKDRDSESPLHF.

This clonotype was counted many times. The CDR3 DNA follows: TGCAGCGTTGAAGATCCGGACAGGGGGCTCTACAATGAGCAGTTCTTC. The encoded protein is CSVEDPDRGLYNEQFF. The chain couples TRBV29-1 to TRBJ2-1, with 11 bases matching TRBD1. CDR1 SQVTM and CDR2 ANQGSEA come from the germline V gene. The trim removed 0 bases at V and 3 bases at J, leaving 4 bases unmatched. There are 16 residues in the CDR3.

This clonotype was found many times. A junction end diverges from the germline sequence, so it may reflect a read error. This rearrangement joins TRBV9 to TRBJ2-1; 11 bases line up with TRBD2. CDR1 is SGDLS, CDR2 YYNGEE, per germline. The CDR3 extends over 16 amino acids. The CDR3 DNA is TGCGCCAGCAGCTGGGCCGGGACTAGCGGATACAATGAGCAGTTCTTC. It encodes CASSWAGTSGYNEQFF.

Ten or more counts support this clonotype. V gene TRBV24-1 combines with J gene TRBJ2-1, with 9 nucleotides matching TRBD1. This CDR3 has 17 amino acids. Trimming removed 0 bases from V and 2 bases from J; junction bases left unmatched: 4. Germline CDR1 reads KGHDR; CDR2 reads SFDVKD. The DNA for the CDR3 is TGTGCCACCAGTGATTTGGGGACAGGGAAGGCCTACAATGAGCAGTTCTTC. Amino acids: CATSDLGTGKAYNEQFF.

The chain combines TRBV24-1 with TRBJ1-1; 8 bases agree with TRBD1. Germline CDR1 reads KGHDR; CDR2 reads SFDVKD. This CDR3 comprises 13 residues. Trimming at V came to 2 bases and at J to 5 bases, leaving 0 bases not matched to a gene. The DNA for the CDR3 is TGTGCCACCAGTGATTGGACAGGGACTGAAGCTTTCTTT. Amino acid sequence: CATSDWTGTEAFF.